Each of the 19 T cell receptor beta chains below was sequenced from the same sample in a study of cytomegalovirus exposure and HLA in healthy donors. Some clones are missing from TCRdb's copy, which holds only in-frame ones; the method was immunoSEQ multiplex PCR. The sample lists around 190,000 clones; about three quarters were seen once. The sample was PBMCs. The source of these receptors is a woman in her 30s in good health and CMV-seronegative.

The chain is built from TRBV5-1 and TRBJ1-2; no clear D. The V gene's germline CDR1 is SGHRS and CDR2 YFSETQ. The CDR3 is 16 residues long. The ends were cut back, 0 bases at V and 3 bases at J, with 15 bases in the middle. CDR3 bases: TGCGCCAGCAGCTTGGCCATCACACAGCCCCACTATGGCTACACCTTC. Protein product: CASSLAITQPHYGYTF.

The chain employs TRBV5-1 and TRBJ2-5, with D hard to call. V was trimmed by 2 bases and J by 3 bases, leaving 5 bases between them. There are 12 residues in the CDR3. Germline-derived CDR1 and CDR2 are SGHRS and YFSETQ. CDR3 bases: TGCGCCAGCAGCTTCTCGGAAGAGACCCAGTACTTC. It specifies CASSFSEETQYF.

V is TRBV7-2 and J is TRBJ1-1; weak D call: TRBD1 (5 bases). Between the trimmed V and J ends, which lost 7 bases and 4 bases, there was a span of 13 bases. The CDR3 totals 13 residues. Germline values: CDR1 SGHTA, CDR2 FQGNSA. CDR3 region: CASTRVRTTEAFF. The CDR3 DNA is TGTGCCAGCACCAGGGTAAGAACCACTGAAGCTTTCTTT.

This clone appeared once. This chain connects TRBV6-5 to TRBJ1-1; TRBD1 matches at 7 bases. Germline CDR1 MNHEY, CDR2 SVGAGI. The CDR3 consists of 15 residues. The V segment lost 0 bases and the J segment 1 base; nucleotides outside the gene matches: 2. CDR3 residues: CASSYSYRGNTEAFF. The CDR3 region has the DNA TGTGCCAGCAGTTACTCGTACAGGGGGAACACTGAAGCTTTCTTT.

V is TRBV7-2 and J is TRBJ2-7, with 13 bases identical to TRBD2. Germline V gene sequence: CDR1 SGHTA, CDR2 FQGNSA. Unmatched junction bases numbered 2, after V lost 6 bases and J lost 0 bases. The CDR3 runs 15 residues. The CDR3 nucleotides are TGTGCCAGCAGAAGGACTAGCGGGAGCTCCTACGAGCAGTACTTC. This codes for CASRRTSGSSYEQYF.

The V and J genes are TRBV10-3 and TRBJ2-7, with 7 bases matching TRBD2. The V gene's germline CDR1 is ENHRY and CDR2 SYGVKD. V was clipped by 8 bases and J by 5 bases; unmatched bases: 6. The CDR3 length is 12 residues. The CDR3 DNA is TGTGCCATCGGGGCGGGGGTCCACGAGCAGTACTTC. Translating gives CAIGAGVHEQYF.

This clone has only a few counts. The gene calls are TRBV18 and TRBJ2-7; 12 bases are shared with TRBD2. With 3 bases clipped from V and 2 bases from J, the junction kept 5 bases outside the gene matches. CDR1 is KGHSH, CDR2 LQKENI, per germline. The CDR3 runs 16 residues. The CDR3 DNA is TGTGCCAGCTCACCCCGACTAGCGGGAGTTGCCTACGAGCAGTACTTC. Translating it yields CASSPRLAGVAYEQYF. Full variable domain (missing parts from reference TRBV18 and TRBJ2-7): NAGVMQNPRHLVRRRGQEARLRCSPMKGHSHVYWYRQLPEEGLKFMVYLQKENIIDESGMPKERFSAEFPKEGPSILRIQQVVRGDSAAYFCASSPRLAGVAYEQYFGPGTRLTVT.

This clone came up a few times. The chain uses TRBV7-9 and TRBJ1-6; 9 bases fit TRBD1. V trimming: 2 bases; J trimming: 10 bases; junction bases outside the gene matches: 3. Germline values: CDR1 SEHNR, CDR2 FQNEAQ (reference sequence). The CDR3 loop spans 14 amino acids. The CDR3 DNA reads as TGTGCCAGCAGCTTAACGGGACAGGGATCACCCCTCCACTTT. Translated, it gives CASSLTGQGSPLHF.

The chain has TRBV27 and TRBJ2-2; perhaps TRBD2 as D (5 bases). Germline V CDR1 and CDR2: MNHEY, SMNVEV (reference sequence). The CDR3 extends over 14 amino acids. The V end lost 7 bases, the J end lost 0 bases, and 9 bases lay between the germline ends. CDR3 region: CASTLLANTGELFF. The CDR3 coding sequence is TGTGCCAGCACCCTACTAGCGAACACCGGGGAGCTGTTTTTT.

As to this clone: The junction departs from the called germline gene at one end, perhaps through a read error. This specimen includes other DNA sequences encoding the same CDR3. Written as DNA, the CDR3 is TGTGCCAGCAGTCCCGGGGGGACTACTAATTCACCCCTTCACTTT. Its protein is CASSPGGTTNSPLHF. V usage is TRBV27 and J usage is TRBJ1-6; TRBD1 might be the D (5 bases). Germline CDR1 MNHEY, CDR2 SMNVEV (reference sequence). This CDR3 has 15 amino acids.

V is TRBV15 and J is TRBJ1-1; tentatively, D is TRBD1 (6 bases). Germline CDR1 is LNHNV and CDR2 is YYDKDF (reference sequence). The V end was cut by 6 bases, the J end by 7 bases, with 9 bases between. CDR3 size: 11 residues. CDR3 region: CATRGQLEAFF. DNA for the CDR3: TGTGCCACCAGAGGACAGCTTGAAGCTTTCTTT.

This sequence joins TRBV6-5 and TRBJ2-4, with 10 bases that match TRBD2. CDR1 is MNHEY and CDR2 is SVGAGI in the germline V gene. There are 14 residues in the CDR3. Losses at the gene ends were 6 bases for V and 8 bases for J; bases not matched to a gene: 7. The DNA for the CDR3 is TGTGCCAGCAGATCGGGACTAGCGTCGGACATTCAGTACTTC. Translation: CASRSGLASDIQYF.

The chain is built from TRBV7-6 and TRBJ1-5; no reliable D call. The CDR3 loop spans 14 amino acids. Trimming left V 2 bases short and J 0 bases short, with 5 bases between. Germline CDR1 reads SGHVS; CDR2 reads FNYEAQ. This chain's CDR3 is CASSLQYSNQPQHF. CDR3 coding DNA: TGTGCCAGCAGCTTACAGTATAGCAATCAGCCCCAGCATTTT.

The chain is built from TRBV30 and TRBJ1-2; TRBD1 agrees at 9 bases. Germline lookup yields CDR1 GTSNPN and CDR2 SVGIG (reference sequence). The junction had 12 bases not matched to a gene; V was cut back by 8 bases and J by 8 bases. The CDR3 totals 13 residues. CDR3 coding DNA: TGTGCCAAACTGGCGACGGGGACAGGGGGCTACACCTTC. The encoded protein is CAKLATGTGGYTF.

V and J are TRBV6-1 and TRBJ2-5, with 11 bases aligning to TRBD2. There are 15 residues in the CDR3. Germline CDR1 is MNHNS and CDR2 is SASEGT. Trimming removed 5 bases from V and 1 base from J; junction bases left unmatched: 3. The CDR3 protein is CASSKLAGAQETQYF. The CDR3 bases are TGTGCCAGCAGTAAACTAGCGGGGGCCCAAGAGACCCAGTACTTC.

The chain links TRBV6-5 to TRBJ1-2; D remains ambiguous. CDR3 length equals 13 residues. CDR1 and CDR2 from the germline V gene are MNHEY and SVGAGI. Trimming left V 2 bases short and J 2 bases short, with 6 bases between. CDR3 nucleotides: TGTGCCAGCAGTTACCAGAAGAACTATGGCTACACCTTC. Translating it yields CASSYQKNYGYTF.

The rearrangement links TRBV6-1 to TRBJ2-1; 7 bases line up with TRBD2. The CDR3 has 15 amino acids. Germline assignment: CDR1 MNHNS and CDR2 SASEGT. V shed 5 bases and J 4 bases; nucleotides not matched to a gene: 8. CDR3 protein: CASSPLGTTYNEQFF. DNA of the CDR3: TGTGCCAGCAGTCCGCTTGGGACTACTTACAATGAGCAGTTCTTC.

This clone was found a few times. The CDR3, as DNA: TGTGCCAGCAGCTTTAGCTACGAGCAGTACTTC. The encoded protein is CASSFSYEQYF. This chain uses TRBV11-1 with TRBJ2-7, with D unresolved. Per the germline V gene, CDR1 is SGHAT and CDR2 is FQDESV (reference sequence). The V and J ends lost 3 bases and 3 bases respectively, with 3 bases between them. This CDR3 has 11 residues.

This clone was seen a few times. V and J are TRBV18 and TRBJ1-5; 10 nucleotides align to TRBD1. J lost 5 bases, V lost 3 bases, and 7 bases had no gene match. CDR3 length equals 16 residues. The germline CDR1 and CDR2 sequences are KGHSH and LQKENI. The CDR3 nucleotides read TGTGCCAGCTCACCTGAGGGACAGGGGTCGTATCAGCCCCAGCATTTT. It specifies CASSPEGQGSYQPQHF.